The 14 T cell receptor beta chains given below trace back to one sample, sequenced in a study of blood T cell repertoires in COVID-19 (dated by TCRdb to about 2020). The library was built by means of the immunoSEQ multiplex PCR assay. TCRdb stores this immuneACCESS table with in-frame sequences only. Part of the clones is absent; in the studies checked, under half of the shortfall reflects unresolved V genes, and no reason is known for the rest. The sample contains fewer than 90,000 clones, around 88% of them found a single time. The ten largest clones represent 1.5% to 2.5% of the sample. Input material: peripheral blood. The receptor set was obtained from a woman older than 75 with active or convalescent COVID-19.

The table lists this clone with a count of one. Here the CDR3 reads CASSGPPRLAAYEQYF. CDR3 nucleotides: TGTGCCAGCAGTGGCCCTCCGCGACTAGCAGCCTACGAGCAGTACTTC. The chain joins TRBV6-2 or TRBV6-3 to TRBJ2-7; 7 bases are a match to TRBD2. The J segment lost 2 bases and the V segment lost 5 bases, leaving 12 bases of the junction unmatched. The CDR3 runs to 16 residues. Germline V CDR1 and CDR2: MNHEY, SVGEGT.

The chain employs TRBV20-1 and TRBJ1-5, with 9 bases matching TRBD1. The V gene's germline CDR1 is DFQATT and CDR2 SNEGSKA (reference sequence). With V trimmed by 3 bases and J by 5 bases, 2 bases remained unmatched. The CDR3 sequence is 13 residues long. The DNA of the CDR3 is TGCAGTGCTAGTCGGGACAGGGATCAGCCCCAGCATTTT. As protein: CSASRDRDQPQHF.

V and J are TRBV4-3 and TRBJ2-7, with D possibly being TRBD1 (6 bases). Germline lookup yields CDR1 LGHNA and CDR2 YSLEER. V was shortened by 1 base and J by 3 bases, with 10 bases between the two germline ends. This CDR3 has 14 residues. The CDR3 DNA reads TGCGCCAGCAGCCAAGCCTACAGGGACTACGAGCAGTACTTC. Translated: CASSQAYRDYEQYF.

The rearrangement uses TRBV18 and TRBJ1-1; possible D gene TRBD1, 6 bases. Germline V gene data show CDR1 as KGHSH and CDR2 as LQKENI. The CDR3 contains 14 residues. V was trimmed by 2 bases and J by 6 bases, leaving 13 bases between them. CDR3 bases: TGTGCCAGCTCACCAAGGCAGGGGATGCCTGAAGCTTTCTTT. Its translation: CASSPRQGMPEAFF.

The V and J genes are TRBV5-1 and TRBJ2-3; D is uncertain. V shed 0 bases and J shed 4 bases, with 6 bases lying between them. Germline V gene data show CDR1 as SGHRS and CDR2 as YFSETQ. This CDR3 has 13 residues. This CDR3 reads CASSLVYSDTQYF. The CDR3 DNA reads TGCGCCAGCAGCTTGGTGTATTCAGATACGCAGTATTTT.

The gene calls are TRBV29-1 and TRBJ1-1; 8 positions agree with TRBD1. Per germline, CDR1 SQVTM and CDR2 ANQGSEA. Trimming cost V 4 bases and J 5 bases; bases outside gene matches: 3. CDR3 size: 12 residues. This chain's CDR3 is CSVGQGWTEAFF. CDR3 nucleotides: TGCAGCGTTGGACAGGGGTGGACTGAAGCTTTCTTT.

This chain joins TRBV24-1 and TRBJ2-1, with D possibly being TRBD2 (6 bases). Germline V CDR1 and CDR2: KGHDR, SFDVKD. The CDR3 length is 16 residues. V was pared by 2 bases and J by 4 bases, with 14 bases between. This chain's CDR3 is CATSDSSAKLYNEQFF. DNA for the CDR3: TGTGCCACCAGTGATTCTAGCGCCAAGCTTTACAATGAGCAGTTCTTC.

The rearrangement uses TRBV11-2 and TRBJ2-1; D is possibly TRBD1 (5 bases). V was cut by 2 bases and J by 2 bases, with 13 bases left in between. The CDR3 extends over 16 amino acids. CDR1 SGHAT and CDR2 FQNNGV come from the germline V gene. The CDR3 DNA is TGTGCCAGCAGCTTACAGGGTGGAATGACCTACAATGAGCAGTTCTTC. Protein product: CASSLQGGMTYNEQFF. The variable domain in full, with the rest retrieved from reference TRBV11-2 and TRBJ2-1, is EAGVAQSPRYKIIEKRQSVAFWCNPISGHATLYWYQQILGQGPKLLIQFQNNGVVDDSQLPKDRFSAERLKGVDSTLKIQPAKLEDSAVYLCASSLQGGMTYNEQFFGPGTRLTVL.

This clone has only a few counts. The chain links TRBV5-6 to TRBJ2-7; D is unresolved. The V and J ends lost 0 bases and 2 bases respectively, with 12 bases between them. Germline V gene data show CDR1 as SGHDT and CDR2 as YYEEEE. This CDR3 is built from 15 residues. CDR3 in amino acids: CASSLAGVNTYEQYF. As DNA, the CDR3 is TGTGCCAGCAGCTTGGCCGGAGTGAACACCTACGAGCAGTACTTC.

The rearrangement uses TRBV19 and TRBJ1-5; the match to TRBD1 covers 7 bases. The CDR3 is 13 residues long. CDR1 and CDR2 (germline): LNHDA, SQIVND (reference sequence). The V and J ends lost 11 bases and 5 bases, in that order; junction bases with no gene match: 9. CDR3 loop: CAGGQLGHQPQHF. In nucleotides, the CDR3 is TGTGCCGGGGGACAGTTGGGACATCAGCCCCAGCATTTT.

This rearrangement joins TRBV27 to TRBJ2-4, with 7 nucleotides matching TRBD1. Germline CDR1 and CDR2: MNHEY and SMNVEV (reference sequence). Trimming cost V 4 bases and J 1 base; bases outside gene matches: 13. The CDR3 runs to 18 residues. DNA of the CDR3: TGTGCCAGCAGTTCCGGGACAGCTCCTTCGGGCGCCAAAAACATTCAGTACTTC. It yields the protein CASSSGTAPSGAKNIQYF.

The rearrangement uses TRBV3-1 (or the pseudogene TRBV3-2) and TRBJ2-1, with 8 bases matching TRBD2. CDR1 is LGHDT, CDR2 YNNKEL, per germline (reference sequence). The CDR3 is 17 residues long. The junction had 10 bases not matched to a gene; V was cut back by 2 bases and J by 4 bases. Written as DNA, the CDR3 is TGTGCCAGCAGCCAAACCTACATAGCGGGGAAATACAATGAGCAGTTCTTC. Its protein is CASSQTYIAGKYNEQFF.

This clone was detected only a few times. The V gene is TRBV7-2, the J gene TRBJ1-5; the D gene is possibly TRBD1 (5 bases). Germline CDR1 reads SGHTA; CDR2 reads FQGNSA. The CDR3 has 15 residues. Trimming shortened V by 3 bases and J by 7 bases, and 16 bases separated the two germline ends. The CDR3 here is CASSFRGGIFQPQHF. As DNA, the CDR3 is TGTGCCAGCAGCTTCCGTGGGGGGATCTTCCAGCCCCAGCATTTT.

This clone was recorded only once. The rearrangement joins TRBV7-9 to TRBJ2-3, with a tentative D call TRBD1 (6 bases). The CDR3 is 18 residues long. The germline gives CDR1 SEHNR, CDR2 FQNEAQ (reference sequence). V was shortened by 1 base and J by 2 bases, with 19 bases between the two germline ends. The CDR3 DNA reads TGTGCCAGCAGCTTAGGAAGTGGTCAAAGGGGGACCACAGATACGCAGTATTTT. Its translation: CASSLGSGQRGTTDTQYF. The variable domain in full, completed from reference TRBV7-9 and TRBJ2-3, reads DTGVSQNPRHKITKRGQNVTFRCDPISEHNRLYWYRQTLGQGPEFLTYFQNEAQLEKSRLLSDRFSAERPKGSFSTLEIQRTEQGDSAMYLCASSLGSGQRGTTDTQYFGPGTRLTVL.